Listed here is a single TCR beta chain. What it binds is not known. The conserved final phenylalanine or tryptophan is absent from the CDR3, which likely points to a read error. This entry belongs to a study of tumor and adjacent non-tumor tissue in lung cancer. Looking at the study overall: There were 11 to 13 adenocarcinoma, a couple of squamous cell carcinoma and 1 small cell lung cancer cases.

No cell sorting was done before RNA was extracted from the tissue. A modified ARM-PCR protocol with three rounds of nested PCR amplified TCRbeta. TCRdb re-derived calls from the multiplex PCR reads in MiXCR, one entry per CDR3 protein. The repertoire has approximately 140,000 distinct CDR3 sequences, around two thirds of them found once; the top ten carry roughly 18%. Findings of the study overall: Tumor TCR diversity, when higher, was linked to shorter survival. Tumor tissue had significantly higher TCR diversity than normal lung.

From germline, CDR1 is DFQATT and CDR2 SNEGSKA (reference sequence). The CDR3 has 15 amino acids. The TCR was taken from a man between 60 and 70 years old with small cell lung cancer. The V gene is TRBV20-1, the J gene TRBJ2-1; the D is unclear. Sequencing used lung tumor tissue. CDR3 sequence reads: CSAGDMDYSYNEQFL. In DNA form, the CDR3 reads TGCAGTGCTGGAGATATGGATTATAGCTACAATGAGCAGTTCCTC.